This TCR beta chain is drawn from a study of radiotherapy plus CTLA-4 blockade in lung cancer (dated by TCRdb to 2017 to 2018). Broadly, across the study: Objective responses occurred in about 20% of enrolled patients, and around 29% achieved disease control. Broad study findings and their caveats: Early dynamic changes in blood T cell clones, together with increased serum interferon-beta after radiation, were reported as the strongest predictors of response. After treatment with radiotherapy and ipilimumab, TCR clones that originated in tumors expanded in peripheral blood.

Concerning this clone: The target of this receptor is not known. No base qualities exist here, and no much larger clone lies one base off it.

In this study, focal radiation therapy paired with CTLA-4 blockade (ipilimumab) was tested in patients who had chemo-refractory metastatic non-small-cell lung cancer. Libraries were constructed by the immunoSEQ multiplex PCR assay. TCRdb mirrors the immuneACCESS table, restricted to in-frame sequences. Some clones are absent from its copies; in checked studies, under half trace to an unresolved V gene, and the reason for the others is unknown. In this sample the table shows about 95,000 clones, roughly 80% of which occur a single time. In total, the top ten clones hold 0.65% to 1% of the sample. V is reduced by 2 bases and J by 0 bases, leaving a spacing of 8 bases between them. There are 16 amino acids in the CDR3, from cysteine to phenylalanine inclusive. Solely the CDR3 DNA is kept, with 48 bases framed from the first base. The germline V gene specifies MNHEY as CDR1 and SVGAGI as CDR2.

The material sequenced was peripheral blood, taken from a patient treated with radiotherapy plus ipilimumab. The chain employs TRBV6-5 and TRBJ2-6, with the D gene uncertain. The source of this sequence is a human donor with non-small cell lung cancer who had stable disease on radiotherapy plus ipilimumab. The sequence in DNA is TGTGCCAGCAGTTACAGGGCCGACTCTGGGGCCAACGTCCTGACTTTC. Translated, it gives CASSYRADSGANVLTF.